One and the same sample provided the 19 T cell receptor beta chains below, sequenced in a study of radiotherapy plus CTLA-4 blockade in lung cancer. Assay used: immunoSEQ multiplex PCR; TCRdb lists only in-frame clones, some missing. The sample consists of tens of thousands of clones, 70% to 90% of them appearing once. Sequenced here: peripheral blood, sampled from a patient treated with radiotherapy plus ipilimumab. Receptors originate from a human donor with non-small cell lung cancer whose response to radiotherapy plus ipilimumab could not be evaluated.

The chain couples TRBV28 to TRBJ2-1; 8 positions match TRBD1. Per the germline V gene, CDR1 is MDHEN and CDR2 is SYDVKM. The CDR3 length is 14 residues. Trimming cost V 4 bases and J 7 bases; bases outside gene matches: 6. Here the CDR3 reads CASSSDRVWNEQFF. The CDR3 region has the DNA TGTGCCAGCAGTTCGGACAGGGTATGGAATGAGCAGTTCTTC.

The rearrangement uses TRBV18 and TRBJ2-1; 11 bases are a match to TRBD1. V shed 5 bases and J 4 bases; nucleotides not matched to a gene: 4. The CDR3 consists of 15 residues. The germline V gene has CDR1 KGHSH and CDR2 LQKENI. CDR3 nucleotides: TGTGCCAGCTCAACGGGACAGGGGGTTTACAATGAGCAGTTCTTC. Translating it yields CASSTGQGVYNEQFF.

This sequence joins TRBV2 and TRBJ2-3; the D gene is possibly TRBD2 (5 bases). Germline V gene lookup returns CDR1 SNHLY and CDR2 FYNNEI. Deletions cut 4 bases from V and 4 bases from J, with 6 bases between. The length of the CDR3 is 12 residues. In DNA form, the CDR3 reads TGTGCCAGCAGTGGGGAGTCAGATACGCAGTATTTT. Translated, it gives CASSGESDTQYF.

The chain combines TRBV28 with TRBJ2-1, with 7 bases matching TRBD2. Losses at the gene ends were 2 bases for V and 5 bases for J; bases not matched to a gene: 15. In germline, CDR1 is MDHEN, CDR2 SYDVKM. The CDR3 length is 18 residues. CDR3 in amino acids: CASSLTGWMASGNNEQFF. For the CDR3, the DNA is TGTGCCAGCAGTTTAACGGGCTGGATGGCTAGCGGTAACAATGAGCAGTTCTTC.

The chain has TRBV28 and TRBJ2-7; TRBD2 might be the D (6 bases). This CDR3 contains 14 residues. V was trimmed by 6 bases and J by 3 bases, leaving 15 bases between them. Germline CDR1 and CDR2: MDHEN and SYDVKM. CDR3 residues: CASSPPWRDYEQYF. In DNA form, the CDR3 reads TGTGCCAGCAGCCCTCCCTGGCGGGACTACGAGCAGTACTTC.

This clone was picked up one time. This chain links TRBV5-4 with TRBJ1-1, with D perhaps matching TRBD1 (5 bases). The CDR3 runs 13 residues. The V gene lost 4 bases and the J gene lost 1 base, with 8 bases spanning the gap. CDR1 is SGHNT and CDR2 is YYREEE in the germline V gene (reference sequence). The CDR3 DNA is TGTGCCAGCAGCACAACAGGGAACACTGAAGCTTTCTTT. Amino acids: CASSTTGNTEAFF.

The rearrangement uses TRBV19 and TRBJ2-3; TRBD2 matches at 8 bases. This CDR3 comprises 15 residues. Germline values: CDR1 LNHDA, CDR2 SQIVND (reference sequence). Trimming at V came to 3 bases and at J to 6 bases, leaving 8 bases not matched to a gene. As DNA, the CDR3 is TGTGCCAGTAGTATGGGGAGCGGGAGTCTGGATACGCAGTATTTT. This codes for CASSMGSGSLDTQYF.

The genes are TRBV7-9 and TRBJ2-7; D gene unclear. CDR3 length equals 15 residues. Germline CDR1 and CDR2: SEHNR and FQNEAQ (reference sequence). V gave up 1 base and J gave up 2 bases, with 12 bases separating them. CDR3 DNA: TGTGCCAGCAGCTTAGGAACAGATCCCACCTACGAGCAGTACTTC. Its protein product is CASSLGTDPTYEQYF.

This chain uses TRBV15 with TRBJ1-4, with 8 nucleotides matching TRBD1. This CDR3 spans 18 amino acids. The junction had 7 bases not matched to a gene; V was cut back by 0 bases and J by 1 base. Germline-derived CDR1 and CDR2 are LNHNV and YYDKDF (reference sequence). The DNA for the CDR3 is TGTGCCACCAGCAGAGACAGGGGGCTCTCAATAACTAATGAAAAACTGTTTTTT. Protein product: CATSRDRGLSITNEKLFF. The variable domain in full, completed from reference TRBV15 and TRBJ1-4, reads DAMVIQNPRYQVTQFGKPVTLSCSQTLNHNVMYWYQQKSSQAPKLLFHYYDKDFNNEADTPDNFQSRRPNTSFCFLDIRSPGLGDTAMYLCATSRDRGLSITNEKLFFGSGTQLSVL.

V is TRBV28 and J is TRBJ2-7; 7 bases agree with TRBD1. Germline-derived CDR1 and CDR2 are MDHEN and SYDVKM. Germline trimming cut 6 bases from V and 10 bases from J; bases unmatched to any gene: 12. The CDR3 sequence is 13 residues long. The CDR3: CASRTTGIDAQYF. The CDR3 nucleotides are TGTGCCAGCAGGACGACAGGGATAGATGCACAGTACTTC.

The chain couples TRBV11-2 to TRBJ1-1; a weak D match, TRBD1 (5 bases). Deletions cut 1 base from V and 5 bases from J, with 14 bases between. The V gene's germline CDR1 is SGHAT and CDR2 FQNNGV. This CDR3 spans 15 amino acids. The DNA of the CDR3 is TGTGCCAGCAGCTTAGGGGGCCCATGGGGAACTGAAGCTTTCTTT. Translation: CASSLGGPWGTEAFF.

This sequence joins TRBV5-4 and TRBJ1-4; the match to TRBD1 covers 9 bases. The CDR3 has 14 amino acids. Trimming cost V 3 bases and J 10 bases; bases outside gene matches: 7. Germline V gene data show CDR1 as SGHNT and CDR2 as YYREEE (reference sequence). The CDR3 sequence: CASSWDREYGKLFF. The CDR3 DNA is TGTGCCAGCAGCTGGGACAGGGAGTATGGAAAACTGTTTTTT.

The chain combines TRBV4-3 with TRBJ1-2; weak D call: TRBD1 (6 bases). The CDR3 contains 16 residues. Trimming removed 0 bases from V and 2 bases from J, with 13 bases in between. Germline V gene sequence: CDR1 LGHNA, CDR2 YSLEER. In nucleotides, the CDR3 is TGCGCCAGCAGCCAAGAGAGGGGGACGGGCAACTATGGCTACACCTTC. Translated, it gives CASSQERGTGNYGYTF.

This sequence joins TRBV29-1 and TRBJ2-2; the D gene is possibly TRBD1 (7 bases). This CDR3 contains 15 residues. The V end was cut by 7 bases, the J end by 4 bases, with 19 bases between. Per the germline V gene, CDR1 is SQVTM and CDR2 is ANQGSEA. CDR3 nucleotides: TGCAGCGGGGCGGGCGGGACAGAGATCACCGGGGAGCTGTTTTTT. It is translated as CSGAGGTEITGELFF.

The chain employs TRBV7-6 and TRBJ1-4, with TRBD1 matching over 7 bases. The length of the CDR3 is 17 residues. Per the germline V gene, CDR1 is SGHVS and CDR2 is FNYEAQ. The trim removed 5 bases at V and 4 bases at J, leaving 13 bases unmatched. This CDR3 reads CASSPGHGQEGNEKLFF. In DNA form, the CDR3 reads TGTGCCAGCAGCCCCGGTCATGGACAGGAGGGTAATGAAAAACTGTTTTTT.

The V and J genes are TRBV28 and TRBJ1-1; TRBD1 matches at 12 bases. Germline loops: CDR1 MDHEN, CDR2 SYDVKM. This CDR3 contains 17 residues. The junction had 8 bases not matched to a gene; V was cut back by 3 bases and J by 3 bases. In DNA, the CDR3 is TGTGCCAGCAGTTTCCGCGGGACAGGGGGCATGGACACTGAAGCTTTCTTT. It codes for CASSFRGTGGMDTEAFF. The full variable domain, rest sourced from reference TRBV28 and TRBJ1-1, is DVKVTQSSRYLVKRTGEKVFLECVQDMDHENMFWYRQDPGLGLRLIYFSYDVKMKEKGDIPEGYSVSREKKERFSLILESASTNQTSMYLCASSFRGTGGMDTEAFFGQGTRLTVV.

This clone was observed once. The CDR3 sequence is CASSLTDRAAGELFF. The CDR3 DNA is TGTGCCAGCAGCTTGACGGACAGGGCCGCCGGGGAGCTGTTTTTT. The V and J genes are TRBV5-5 and TRBJ2-2, with 8 bases matching TRBD1. The V gene end was trimmed by 1 base and the J gene end by 6 bases; junction bases not matched to a gene: 5. CDR3 length: 15 amino acids. Germline V CDR1 and CDR2: SGHKS, YYEKEE (reference sequence).

The chain couples TRBV11-1 to TRBJ2-7; TRBD2 is a possible D gene (6 bases). Germline V CDR1 and CDR2: SGHAT, FQDESV (reference sequence). V lost 1 base and J lost 0, with 10 bases in between. The CDR3 totals 15 residues. The CDR3 loop is CASSLDGGSSYEQYF. The CDR3 DNA reads TGTGCCAGCAGCTTAGACGGGGGAAGCTCCTACGAGCAGTACTTC.

This clone has just one count. The chain has TRBV7-3 and TRBJ2-7; 7 bases map to TRBD2. J gave up 4 bases and V 4 bases, and 10 bases lay outside the gene matches. Germline assignment: CDR1 SGHTA and CDR2 FQGTGA. The CDR3 covers 15 residues. The CDR3 DNA is TGTGCCAGCAGCTCCAGCGGGATACCAGGATACGAGCAGTACTTC. Its translation: CASSSSGIPGYEQYF.